A single sample gave rise to the 27 T cell receptor beta chains below, sequenced in a study of PD-1 blockade in mismatch repair-deficient tumors. Sequencing used immunoSEQ multiplex PCR; TCRdb keeps in-frame clones, though not all of them. Among around 100,000 clones listed, about 74% were seen once. The sample here was peripheral blood, taken approximately 60 weeks after starting pembrolizumab. All receptors come from an adult with mismatch repair-deficient cancer.

This clone has just a few counts. This chain links TRBV4-1 with TRBJ2-1; TRBD2 agrees at 10 bases. This CDR3 comprises 15 residues. J gave up 5 bases and V 3 bases, and 4 bases lay outside the gene matches. The germline CDR1 and CDR2 sequences are MGHRA and YSYEKL. The CDR3 here is CASSHIAGGDNEQFF. The CDR3, as DNA: TGCGCCAGCAGCCATATAGCGGGAGGCGACAATGAGCAGTTCTTC.

CDR3 DNA: TGCAGCGTTTCCACAGGGGGCACAGATACGCAGTATTTT. Translated, it gives CSVSTGGTDTQYF. This chain joins TRBV29-1 and TRBJ2-3; 7 bases fit TRBD1. Germline V gene lookup returns CDR1 SQVTM and CDR2 ANQGSEA. The CDR3 covers 13 residues. The ends lost 5 bases at V and 1 base at J; junction bases unmatched: 3.

V usage is TRBV6-1 and J usage is TRBJ2-7; 14 bases agree with TRBD2. V was pared by 3 bases and J by 5 bases, with 3 bases of the junction left unmatched. The CDR3 is made up of 15 amino acids. The germline V gene has CDR1 MNHNS and CDR2 SASEGT. CDR3 protein: CASSEGLAGVHEQYF. Written as DNA, the CDR3 is TGTGCCAGCAGTGAGGGACTAGCGGGAGTCCACGAGCAGTACTTC.

This chain uses TRBV7-9 with TRBJ2-5, with D uncertain. Trimming left V 4 bases short and J 5 bases short, with 17 bases between. This CDR3 spans 15 amino acids. In germline, CDR1 is SEHNR, CDR2 FQNEAQ (reference sequence). This CDR3 reads CASSSQASRWETQYF. Written as DNA, the CDR3 is TGTGCCAGCAGCTCCCAGGCGAGTAGGTGGGAGACCCAGTACTTC.

This clone has just one count. The gene calls are TRBV9 and TRBJ1-1; 8 nucleotides agree with TRBD1. The ends lost 6 bases at V and 5 bases at J; junction bases unmatched: 9. Germline CDR1 SGDLS, CDR2 YYNGEE. This CDR3 comprises 14 residues. DNA of the CDR3: TGTGCCAGCACCGACGGACAGGGAAGGACTGAAGCTTTCTTT. Its translation: CASTDGQGRTEAFF.

The chain has TRBV5-6 and TRBJ2-5, with D possibly TRBD2 on 5 matching bases. In germline, CDR1 is SGHDT, CDR2 YYEEEE. Trimming left V 0 bases short and J 5 bases short, with 8 bases between. This CDR3 is built from 13 residues. The CDR3 is CASSLGRRETQYF. CDR3 nucleotide sequence: TGTGCCAGCAGCTTGGGAAGGAGGGAGACCCAGTACTTC.

The V call is TRBV6-6, the J call TRBJ2-7; TRBD1 agrees at 7 bases. V lost 6 bases to trimming and J lost 1 base; unmatched junction nucleotides: 9. Looked up from germline, CDR1 is MNHNY and CDR2 is SVGAGI (reference sequence). There are 15 residues in the CDR3. The CDR3 coding sequence is TGTGCCAGCAGGGCGGTCCCAGGGGGATCCTACGAGCAGTACTTC. This encodes CASRAVPGGSYEQYF.

The J gene is TRBJ1-5, the V gene TRBV19, with D uncertain. CDR3 size: 16 residues. The V and J ends lost 3 bases and 0 bases respectively, with 12 bases between them. CDR1 and CDR2 (germline): LNHDA, SQIVND (reference sequence). Here the CDR3 reads CASSIHREHSNQPQHF. The CDR3 coding sequence is TGTGCCAGTAGTATCCATCGGGAGCATAGCAATCAGCCCCAGCATTTT.

The CDR3 DNA is TGTGCCAGCAGTGCCGCGTGGCAGGGTGGTAGTCCCCAGCATTTT. It yields the protein CASSAAWQGGSPQHF. V and J are TRBV7-2 and TRBJ1-5, with D perhaps matching TRBD1 (5 bases). Per the germline V gene, CDR1 is SGHTA and CDR2 is FQGNSA. The CDR3 sequence is 15 residues long. Trimming removed 6 bases from V and 10 bases from J, with 22 bases in between.

The V gene is TRBV6-5, the J gene TRBJ2-1; perhaps TRBD1 as D (6 bases). V shed 2 bases and J shed 4 bases, with 9 bases lying between them. The CDR3 spans 14 residues. Germline V lookup: CDR1 MNHEY, CDR2 SVGAGI. CDR3: CASSYQDSYNEQFF. In DNA, the CDR3 is TGTGCCAGCAGTTACCAGGACAGTTACAATGAGCAGTTCTTC.

This sequence joins TRBV19 and TRBJ1-5; D is undetermined. The length of the CDR3 is 13 residues. V lost 6 bases, J lost 4 bases, and 10 bases lay in between. CDR1 and CDR2 (germline): LNHDA, SQIVND (reference sequence). In DNA, the CDR3 is TGTGCCAGTAGCTTCGAAGCAAATCAGCCCCAGCATTTT. Protein sequence: CASSFEANQPQHF.

V is TRBV7-3 and J is TRBJ2-1; 7 nucleotides agree with TRBD2. The CDR3 spans 17 residues. Germline CDR1 is SGHTA and CDR2 is FQGTGA. The V segment lost 2 bases and the J segment 2 bases; nucleotides outside the gene matches: 9. The CDR3 is CASSLSSGPKPYNEQFF. CDR3 DNA: TGTGCCAGCAGCTTATCTAGCGGACCTAAACCCTACAATGAGCAGTTCTTC.

The gene calls are TRBV19 and TRBJ2-1, with a weak D call TRBD2 (6 bases). This CDR3 has 14 amino acids. Trimming took off 5 bases at V and 0 bases at J, with 8 bases between the two ends. CDR1 is LNHDA, CDR2 SQIVND, per germline (reference sequence). The CDR3 protein is CASSGRSSYNEQFF. For the CDR3, the DNA is TGTGCCAGTAGTGGGAGGAGCTCCTACAATGAGCAGTTCTTC.

This clone is deemed medium-sized. The chain recombines TRBV4-1 with TRBJ2-2, with D possibly matching TRBD1 (6 bases). Looked up from germline, CDR1 is MGHRA and CDR2 is YSYEKL. CDR3 length equals 15 residues. The ends were cut back, 1 base at V and 1 base at J, with 7 bases in the middle. The CDR3, as DNA: TGCGCCAGCAGCCAAGTGGGACAGAACACCGGGGAGCTGTTTTTT. It encodes CASSQVGQNTGELFF.

This chain connects TRBV5-1 to TRBJ2-7, with TRBD2 identical over 14 bases. Germline V gene sequence: CDR1 SGHRS, CDR2 YFSETQ. This CDR3 spans 15 amino acids. Trimming removed 4 bases from V and 5 bases from J; junction bases left unmatched: 5. CDR3 residues: CASSGTSGSGDEQYF. The DNA for the CDR3 is TGCGCCAGCAGCGGGACTAGCGGGAGTGGAGACGAGCAGTACTTC.

The chain is built from TRBV6-5 and TRBJ1-5, with 8 bases aligning to TRBD1. The junction had 6 bases not matched to a gene; V was cut back by 6 bases and J by 5 bases. The CDR3 totals 14 residues. Per germline, CDR1 MNHEY and CDR2 SVGAGI. This chain's CDR3 is CASRPGQGDQPQHF. The DNA for the CDR3 is TGTGCCAGCAGGCCAGGACAGGGCGATCAGCCCCAGCATTTT.

This chain uses TRBV18 with TRBJ2-3; no clear D. Between the trimmed V and J ends, which lost 3 bases and 6 bases, there was a span of 4 bases. The germline V gene has CDR1 KGHSH and CDR2 LQKENI. The CDR3 has 11 amino acids. The CDR3 bases are TGTGCCAGCTCACCGGACGATACGCAGTATTTT. This codes for CASSPDDTQYF.

A note on this clone: Other nucleotide sequences in the sample specify the same CDR3. The chain combines TRBV30 with TRBJ1-2; maybe TRBD1 (5 bases). Trimming left V 2 bases short and J 3 bases short, with 13 bases between. Germline assignment: CDR1 GTSNPN and CDR2 SVGIG (reference sequence). The CDR3 runs 14 residues. The CDR3 coding sequence is TGTGCCTGGAGTCCTCGGCGAGGGGACTATGGCTACACCTTC. This encodes CAWSPRRGDYGYTF. Full variable domain (rest looked up from reference TRBV30 and TRBJ1-2): SQTIHQWPATLVQPVGSPLSLECTVEGTSNPNLYWYRQAAGRGLQLLFYSVGIGQISSEVPQNLSASRPQDRQFILSSKKLLLSDSGFYLCAWSPRRGDYGYTFGSGTRLTVV.

The rearrangement joins TRBV6-1 to TRBJ1-5, with 7 bases that match TRBD1. The germline gives CDR1 MNHNS, CDR2 SASEGT. Trimming took 6 bases from V and 5 from J; bases not matched to a gene: 4. CDR3 length: 13 amino acids. CDR3 sequence reads: CASRTGRDQPQHF. The CDR3 DNA is TGTGCCAGCAGGACAGGGAGGGATCAGCCCCAGCATTTT.

This clone is a singleton in its sample. As DNA, the CDR3 is TGTGCCAGCAGCCCCTTCACTAGCGGGAGCACAGATACGCAGTATTTT. Translated, it gives CASSPFTSGSTDTQYF. This rearrangement joins TRBV7-9 to TRBJ2-3; 9 positions agree with TRBD2. The ends lost 5 bases at V and 0 bases at J; junction bases unmatched: 6. The germline CDR1 and CDR2 sequences are SEHNR and FQNEAQ (reference sequence). The CDR3 runs to 16 residues.

CDR3 region: CASSLWSTGTSSGANVLTF. The DNA for the CDR3 is TGTGCCAGCAGTTTATGGAGTACAGGGACGAGCTCTGGGGCCAACGTCCTGACTTTC. The V gene is TRBV27, the J gene TRBJ2-6, with D perhaps matching TRBD1 (6 bases). The CDR3 runs 19 residues. Trimming took 1 base from V and 0 from J, leaving 16 bases between them. CDR1 is MNHEY, CDR2 SMNVEV, per germline (reference sequence). The full variable domain, completed using reference TRBV27 and TRBJ2-6, is EAQVTQNPRYLITVTGKKLTVTCSQNMNHEYMSWYRQDPGLGLRQIYYSMNVEVTDKGDVPEGYKVSRKEKRNFPLILESPSPNQTSLYFCASSLWSTGTSSGANVLTFGAGSRLTVL.

J is TRBJ2-7 and V is TRBV7-8, with D uncertain. Germline V gene lookup returns CDR1 SGHVS and CDR2 FQNEAQ. The ends were cut back, 1 base at V and 9 bases at J, with 13 bases in the middle. This CDR3 spans 13 amino acids. The CDR3 nucleotides read TGTGCCAGCAGCTTAGAGTCAGTTATTAGGCAGTACTTC. Its protein is CASSLESVIRQYF.

The chain combines TRBV11-2 with TRBJ2-1; a weak D match, TRBD2 (7 bases). Looked up from germline, CDR1 is SGHAT and CDR2 is FQNNGV. CDR3 size: 17 residues. Trimming removed 5 bases at V and 2 bases at J, with 19 bases between. In DNA form, the CDR3 reads TGTGCCAGCAGCCAAGGGGGTAGCGGGTACGCCTACAATGAGCAGTTCTTC. Its protein product is CASSQGGSGYAYNEQFF.

CDR3 DNA: TGCGCCAGCAAAGGCGGACTTAGCACAGATACGCAGTATTTT. This gives the protein CASKGGLSTDTQYF. The chain carries TRBV4-1 and TRBJ2-3; D possibly corresponds to TRBD2 (5 bases). The CDR3 is 14 residues long. V lost 7 bases to trimming and J lost 0 bases, with 11 bases between them. The germline V gene has CDR1 MGHRA and CDR2 YSYEKL.

In regard to this clone: The same CDR3 is also encoded by other DNA sequences in this sample. This sequence joins TRBV2 and TRBJ1-1, with D perhaps TRBD1 (6 bases). Germline loops: CDR1 SNHLY, CDR2 FYNNEI. This CDR3 contains 13 residues. V lost 6 bases and J 1 base, leaving 9 bases between the germline ends. CDR3 region: CASRRGWNTEAFF. DNA for the CDR3: TGTGCCAGCAGGAGGGGGTGGAACACTGAAGCTTTCTTT.

The rearrangement joins TRBV7-3 to TRBJ2-3; D is unresolved. Trimming removed 3 bases from V and 5 bases from J, with 9 bases in between. Germline V gene data show CDR1 as SGHTA and CDR2 as FQGTGA. The CDR3 loop spans 13 amino acids. CDR3 DNA sequence: TGTGCCAGCAGCTTTGAAGGGATAGATACGCAGTATTTT. Its protein product is CASSFEGIDTQYF.

The sample holds a few counts of this clone. V and J are TRBV4-3 and TRBJ1-4; 8 bases are shared with TRBD1. Germline lookup yields CDR1 LGHNA and CDR2 YSLEER. The V segment lost 0 bases and the J segment 0 bases; nucleotides outside the gene matches: 9. The CDR3 covers 19 residues. The CDR3 protein is CASSQDRDRRPATNEKLFF. The CDR3 DNA is TGCGCCAGCAGCCAAGACAGGGACAGGCGTCCCGCAACTAATGAAAAACTGTTTTTT.